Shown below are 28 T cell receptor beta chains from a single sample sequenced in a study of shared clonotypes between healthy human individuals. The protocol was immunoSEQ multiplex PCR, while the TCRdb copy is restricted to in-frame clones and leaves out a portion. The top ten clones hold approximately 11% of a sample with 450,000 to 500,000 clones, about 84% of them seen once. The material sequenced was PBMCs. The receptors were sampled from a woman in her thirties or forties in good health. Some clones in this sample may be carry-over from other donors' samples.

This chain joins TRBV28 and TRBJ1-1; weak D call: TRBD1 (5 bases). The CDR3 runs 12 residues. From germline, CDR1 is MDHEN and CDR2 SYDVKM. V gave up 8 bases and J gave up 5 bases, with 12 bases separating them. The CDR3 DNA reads TGTGCCAGCGCCCTAGGGGAGACTGAAGCTTTCTTT. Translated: CASALGETEAFF.

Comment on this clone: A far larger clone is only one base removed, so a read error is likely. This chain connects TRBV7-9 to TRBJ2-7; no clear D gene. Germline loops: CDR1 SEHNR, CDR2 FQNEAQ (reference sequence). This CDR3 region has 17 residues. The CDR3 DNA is TGTGTCAGCAGCGCGAACAGAAACCCCACTCGGGCCTACGAGCAGTACTTC. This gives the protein CVSSANRNPTRAYEQYF.

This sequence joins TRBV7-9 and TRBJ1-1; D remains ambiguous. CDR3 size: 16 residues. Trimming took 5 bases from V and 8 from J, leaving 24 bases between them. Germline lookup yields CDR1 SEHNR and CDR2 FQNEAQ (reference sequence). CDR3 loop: CASSASGGSRYPEAFF. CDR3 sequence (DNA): TGTGCCAGCAGCGCTAGTGGCGGCAGTAGATACCCCGAAGCTTTCTTT.

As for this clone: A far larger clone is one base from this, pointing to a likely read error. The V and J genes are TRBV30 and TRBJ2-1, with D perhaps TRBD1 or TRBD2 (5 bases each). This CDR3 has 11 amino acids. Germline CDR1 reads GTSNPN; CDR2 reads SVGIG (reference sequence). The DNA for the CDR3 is TGTACCGGGACCCTTTGGAATGAGCAGTTCTTC. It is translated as CTGTLWNEQFF.

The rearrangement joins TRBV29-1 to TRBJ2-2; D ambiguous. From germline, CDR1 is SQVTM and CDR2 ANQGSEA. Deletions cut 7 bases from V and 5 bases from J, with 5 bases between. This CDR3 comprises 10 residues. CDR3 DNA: TGCAGCGGGTGGACCGGGGAGCTGTTTTTT. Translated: CSGWTGELFF.

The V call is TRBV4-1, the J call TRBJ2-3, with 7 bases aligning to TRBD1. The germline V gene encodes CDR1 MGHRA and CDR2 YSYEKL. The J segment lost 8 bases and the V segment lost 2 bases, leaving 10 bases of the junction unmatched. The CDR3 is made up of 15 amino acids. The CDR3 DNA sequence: TGCGCCAGCAGCCAAACAGGGGTCACGGGTTCTACGCAGTATTTT. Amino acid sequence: CASSQTGVTGSTQYF.

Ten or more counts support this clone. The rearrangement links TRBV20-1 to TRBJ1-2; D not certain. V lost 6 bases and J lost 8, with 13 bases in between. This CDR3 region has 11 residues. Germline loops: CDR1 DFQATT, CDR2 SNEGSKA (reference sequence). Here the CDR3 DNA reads TGCAGTGCCAAGGACGAACGAGGCTACACCTTC. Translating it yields CSAKDERGYTF.

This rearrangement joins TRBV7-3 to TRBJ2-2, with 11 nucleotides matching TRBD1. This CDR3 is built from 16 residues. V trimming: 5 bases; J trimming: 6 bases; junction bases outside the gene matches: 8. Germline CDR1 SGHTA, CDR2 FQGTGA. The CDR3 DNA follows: TGTGCCAGCAGCATCCGGACAGGGGGCGCGTCCGGGGAGCTGTTTTTT. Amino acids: CASSIRTGGASGELFF.

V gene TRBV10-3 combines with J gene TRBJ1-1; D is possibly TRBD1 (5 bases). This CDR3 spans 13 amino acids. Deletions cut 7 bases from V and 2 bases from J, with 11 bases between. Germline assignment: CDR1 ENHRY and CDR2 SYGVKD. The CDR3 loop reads CAIMRTSNTEAFF. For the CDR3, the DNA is TGTGCCATCATGCGGACAAGTAACACTGAAGCTTTCTTT.

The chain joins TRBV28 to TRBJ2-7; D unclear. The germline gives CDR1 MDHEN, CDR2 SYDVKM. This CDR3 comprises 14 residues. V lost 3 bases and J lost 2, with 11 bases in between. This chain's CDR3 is CASSFATSTYEQYF. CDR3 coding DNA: TGTGCCAGCAGTTTTGCCACCAGTACCTACGAGCAGTACTTC. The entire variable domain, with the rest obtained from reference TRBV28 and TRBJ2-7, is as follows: DVKVTQSSRYLVKRTGEKVFLECVQDMDHENMFWYRQDPGLGLRLIYFSYDVKMKEKGDIPEGYSVSREKKERFSLILESASTNQTSMYLCASSFATSTYEQYFGPGTRLTVT.

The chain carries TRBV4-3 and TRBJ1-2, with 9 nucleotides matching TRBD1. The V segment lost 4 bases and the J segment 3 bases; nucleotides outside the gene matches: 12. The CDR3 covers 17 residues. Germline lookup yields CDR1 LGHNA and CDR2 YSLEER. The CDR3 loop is CASSPGWDRVRDYGYTF. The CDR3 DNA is TGCGCCAGCAGCCCTGGGTGGGACAGGGTTCGAGACTATGGCTACACCTTC.

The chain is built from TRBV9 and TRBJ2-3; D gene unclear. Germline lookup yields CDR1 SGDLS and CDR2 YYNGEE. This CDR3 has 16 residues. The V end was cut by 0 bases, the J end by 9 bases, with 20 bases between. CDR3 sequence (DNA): TGTGCCAGCAGCGTAGGCTCCACGGGCCTACGATTGACGCAGTATTTT. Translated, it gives CASSVGSTGLRLTQYF.

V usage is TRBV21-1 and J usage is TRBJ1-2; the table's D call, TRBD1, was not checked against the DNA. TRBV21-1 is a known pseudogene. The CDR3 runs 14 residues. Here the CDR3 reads CASSAQHGQNGYTF. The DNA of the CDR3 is TGTGCCAGCAGCGCGCAGCACGGACAGAACGGCTACACCTTC.

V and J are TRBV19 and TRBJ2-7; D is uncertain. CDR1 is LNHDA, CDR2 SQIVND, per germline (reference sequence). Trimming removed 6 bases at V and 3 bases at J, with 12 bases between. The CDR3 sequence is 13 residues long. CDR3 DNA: TGTGCCAGTAGCAGCCCGTTGAGCTACGAGCAGTACTTC. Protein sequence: CASSSPLSYEQYF.

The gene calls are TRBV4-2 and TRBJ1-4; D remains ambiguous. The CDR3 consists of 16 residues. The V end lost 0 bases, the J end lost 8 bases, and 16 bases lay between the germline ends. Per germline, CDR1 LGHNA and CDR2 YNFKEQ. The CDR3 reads CASSQDWPGAGEKLFF. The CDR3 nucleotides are TGTGCCAGCAGCCAAGATTGGCCGGGAGCGGGAGAAAAACTGTTTTTT.

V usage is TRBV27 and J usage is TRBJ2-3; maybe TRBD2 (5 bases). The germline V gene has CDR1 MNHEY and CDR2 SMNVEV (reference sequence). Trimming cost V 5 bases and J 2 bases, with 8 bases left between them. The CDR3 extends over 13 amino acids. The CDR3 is CASSLRATDTQYF. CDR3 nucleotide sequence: TGTGCCAGCAGTCTGCGGGCCACAGATACGCAGTATTTT.

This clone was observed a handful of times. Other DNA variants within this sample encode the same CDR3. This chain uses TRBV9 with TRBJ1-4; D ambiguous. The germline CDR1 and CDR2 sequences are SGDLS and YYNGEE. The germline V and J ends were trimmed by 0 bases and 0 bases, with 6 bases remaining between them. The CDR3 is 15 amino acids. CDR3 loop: CASSVGGATNEKLFF. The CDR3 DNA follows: TGTGCCAGCAGCGTAGGAGGAGCAACTAATGAAAAACTGTTTTTT.

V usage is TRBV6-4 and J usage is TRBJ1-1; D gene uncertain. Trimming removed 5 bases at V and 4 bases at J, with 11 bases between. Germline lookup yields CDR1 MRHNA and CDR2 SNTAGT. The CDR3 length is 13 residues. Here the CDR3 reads CASSREIGTEAFF. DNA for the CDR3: TGTGCCAGCAGTCGCGAGATTGGCACTGAAGCTTTCTTT.

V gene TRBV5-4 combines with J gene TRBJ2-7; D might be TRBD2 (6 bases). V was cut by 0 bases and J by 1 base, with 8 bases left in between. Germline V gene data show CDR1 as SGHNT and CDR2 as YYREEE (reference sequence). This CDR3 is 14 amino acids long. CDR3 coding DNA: TGTGCCAGCAGCTTGGATAGCGGTTCCTACGAGCAGTACTTC. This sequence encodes CASSLDSGSYEQYF. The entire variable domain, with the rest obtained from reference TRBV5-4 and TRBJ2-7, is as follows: ETGVTQSPTHLIKTRGQQVTLRCSSQSGHNTVSWYQQALGQGPQFIFQYYREEENGRGNFPPRFSGLQFPNYSSELNVNALELDDSALYLCASSLDSGSYEQYFGPGTRLTVT.

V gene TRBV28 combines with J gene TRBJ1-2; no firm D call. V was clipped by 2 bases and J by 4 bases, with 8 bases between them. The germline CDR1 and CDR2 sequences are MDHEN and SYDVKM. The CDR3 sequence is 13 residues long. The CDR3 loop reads CASSLTSTYGYTF. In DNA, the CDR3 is TGTGCCAGCAGTTTAACGTCAACCTATGGCTACACCTTC.

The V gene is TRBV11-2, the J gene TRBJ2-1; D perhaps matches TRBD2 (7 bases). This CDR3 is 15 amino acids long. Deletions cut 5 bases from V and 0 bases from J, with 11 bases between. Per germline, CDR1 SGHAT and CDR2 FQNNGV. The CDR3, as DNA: TGTGCCAGCAGCAAGGGGGGGCTCTCCTACAATGAGCAGTTCTTC. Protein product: CASSKGGLSYNEQFF.

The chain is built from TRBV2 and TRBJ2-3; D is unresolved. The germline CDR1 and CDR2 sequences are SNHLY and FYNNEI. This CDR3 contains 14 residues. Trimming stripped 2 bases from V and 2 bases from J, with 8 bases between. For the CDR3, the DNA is TGTGCCAGCAGTGAATCTAGTCTCACAGATACGCAGTATTTT. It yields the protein CASSESSLTDTQYF.

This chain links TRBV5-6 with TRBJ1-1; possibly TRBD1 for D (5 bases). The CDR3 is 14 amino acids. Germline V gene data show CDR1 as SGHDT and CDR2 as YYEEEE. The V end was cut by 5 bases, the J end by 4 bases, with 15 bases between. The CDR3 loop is CASRSGTEFTEAFF. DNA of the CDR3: TGTGCCAGCAGGTCCGGGACGGAGTTCACTGAAGCTTTCTTT.

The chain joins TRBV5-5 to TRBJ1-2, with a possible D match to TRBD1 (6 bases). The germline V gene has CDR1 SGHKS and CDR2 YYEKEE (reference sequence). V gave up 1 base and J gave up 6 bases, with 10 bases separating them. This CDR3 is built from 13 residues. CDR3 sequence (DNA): TGTGCCAGCAGCTTGACAGGGCTAGATGGCTACACCTTC. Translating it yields CASSLTGLDGYTF.

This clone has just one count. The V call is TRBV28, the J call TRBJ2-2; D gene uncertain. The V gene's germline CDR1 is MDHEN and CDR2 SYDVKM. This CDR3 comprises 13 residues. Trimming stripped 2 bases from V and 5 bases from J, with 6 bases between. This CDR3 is CASSLPETGELFF. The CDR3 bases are TGTGCCAGCAGTTTACCAGAGACCGGGGAGCTGTTTTTT.

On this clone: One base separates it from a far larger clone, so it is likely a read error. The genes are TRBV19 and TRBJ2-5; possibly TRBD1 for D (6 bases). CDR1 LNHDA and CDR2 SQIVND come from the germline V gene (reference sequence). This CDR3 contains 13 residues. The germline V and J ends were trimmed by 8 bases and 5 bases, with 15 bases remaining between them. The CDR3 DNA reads TGTGCCAGTCAAATAGGACAGACCGAGACCCAGTACTTC. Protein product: CASQIGQTETQYF.

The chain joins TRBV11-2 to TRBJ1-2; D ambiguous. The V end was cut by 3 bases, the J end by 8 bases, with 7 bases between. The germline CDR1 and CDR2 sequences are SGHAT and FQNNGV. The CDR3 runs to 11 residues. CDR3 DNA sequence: TGTGCCAGCAGCTTGGGTGGGGGCTACACCTTC. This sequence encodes CASSLGGGYTF. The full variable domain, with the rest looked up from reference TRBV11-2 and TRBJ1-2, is EAGVAQSPRYKIIEKRQSVAFWCNPISGHATLYWYQQILGQGPKLLIQFQNNGVVDDSQLPKDRFSAERLKGVDSTLKIQPAKLEDSAVYLCASSLGGGYTFGSGTRLTVV.

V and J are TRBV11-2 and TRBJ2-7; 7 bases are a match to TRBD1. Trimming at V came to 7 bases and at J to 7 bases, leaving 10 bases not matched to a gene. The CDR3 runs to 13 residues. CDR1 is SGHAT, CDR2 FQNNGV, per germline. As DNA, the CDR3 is TGTGCCAGCACCCCATCAGGGGGTCCGGAGCAGTACTTC. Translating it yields CASTPSGGPEQYF.